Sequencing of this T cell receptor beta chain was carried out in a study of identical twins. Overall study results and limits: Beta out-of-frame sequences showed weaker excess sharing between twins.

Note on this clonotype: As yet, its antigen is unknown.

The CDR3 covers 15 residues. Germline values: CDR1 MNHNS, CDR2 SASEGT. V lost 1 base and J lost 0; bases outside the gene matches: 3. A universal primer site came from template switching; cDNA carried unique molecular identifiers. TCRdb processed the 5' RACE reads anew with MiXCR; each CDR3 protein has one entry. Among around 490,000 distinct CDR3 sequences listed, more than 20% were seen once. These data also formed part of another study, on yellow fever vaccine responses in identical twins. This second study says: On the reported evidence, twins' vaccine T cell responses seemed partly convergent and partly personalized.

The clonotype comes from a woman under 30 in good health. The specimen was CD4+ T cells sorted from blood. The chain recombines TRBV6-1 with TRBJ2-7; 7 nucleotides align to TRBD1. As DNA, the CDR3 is TGTGCCAGCAGTGAAGTAGGGGGCCGCTCCTACGAGCAGTACGTC. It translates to CASSEVGGRSYEQYV.